The 14 T cell receptor beta chains listed next were all sequenced from one sample in a study of cytomegalovirus exposure and HLA in healthy donors. Vbeta (60) and Jbeta (13) primers were used in the PCR. Clones were read by immunoSEQ multiplex PCR, and TCRdb kept only the in-frame ones, dropping some. Of 150,000 to 160,000 clones listed, around 83% were seen once; the top ten hold around 2%. The specimen was PBMCs. The receptor source for this set is a woman younger than 35 in good health and CMV-seronegative.

In this sample, this clone turned up once. This chain uses TRBV2 with TRBJ2-2; TRBD2 agrees at 8 bases. After removal of 9 bases from V and 4 bases from J, the junction contained 7 bases not matched to a gene. This CDR3 spans 14 amino acids. CDR1 and CDR2 (germline): SNHLY, FYNNEI. As DNA, the CDR3 is TGTGCCAGTCATTCGGGGGGGGGCACCGGGGAGCTGTTTTTT. Translation gives CASHSGGGTGELFF.

This clone was detected a few times. This specimen includes other DNA sequences encoding the same CDR3. CDR3 sequence reads: CASSYRGNQPQHF. The CDR3 DNA sequence: TGTGCCAGCAGCTACCGCGGCAATCAGCCCCAGCATTTT. The V and J genes are TRBV7-2 and TRBJ1-5; the D is unclear. There are 13 residues in the CDR3. From germline, CDR1 is SGHTA and CDR2 FQGNSA. Trimming took off 4 bases at V and 2 bases at J, with 6 bases between the two ends. Looking up the rest from reference TRBV7-2 and TRBJ1-5 gives the full variable domain: GAGVSQSPSNKVTEKGKDVELRCDPISGHTALYWYRQSLGQGLEFLIYFQGNSAPDKSGLPSDRFSAERTGGSVSTLTIQRTQQEDSAVYLCASSYRGNQPQHFGDGTRLSIL.

This rearrangement joins TRBV11-2 to TRBJ2-5; 7 positions match TRBD2. The CDR3 runs 14 residues. V gave up 5 bases and J gave up 9 bases; unmatched junction bases: 12. CDR1 is SGHAT and CDR2 is FQNNGV in the germline V gene. DNA of the CDR3: TGTGCCAGCAGCCCCAGCGGGGTCTCTATGGCCCAGTACTTC. Encoded protein: CASSPSGVSMAQYF. The full variable domain, its missing parts supplied by reference TRBV11-2 and TRBJ2-5, is EAGVAQSPRYKIIEKRQSVAFWCNPISGHATLYWYQQILGQGPKLLIQFQNNGVVDDSQLPKDRFSAERLKGVDSTLKIQPAKLEDSAVYLCASSPSGVSMAQYFGPGTRLLVL.

This chain connects TRBV28 to TRBJ1-2; D might be TRBD1 (5 bases). The germline V gene has CDR1 MDHEN and CDR2 SYDVKM. The CDR3 loop spans 12 amino acids. The V end lost 6 bases, the J end lost 4 bases, and 9 bases lay between the germline ends. The DNA of the CDR3 is TGTGCCAGCAGCGACAGTGTCTATGGCTACACCTTC. Residues: CASSDSVYGYTF.

V gene TRBV18 combines with J gene TRBJ2-3; TRBD2 agrees at 15 bases. Germline CDR1 reads KGHSH; CDR2 reads LQKENI. The CDR3 is 19 amino acids. Trimming took 1 base from V and 0 from J; bases not matched to a gene: 5. The CDR3 loop reads CASSPLGLAGGISTDTQYF. The CDR3 DNA is TGTGCCAGCTCACCACTCGGACTAGCGGGAGGGATTAGCACAGATACGCAGTATTTT.

The V gene is TRBV4-1, the J gene TRBJ2-7, with TRBD1 identical over 9 bases. Looked up from germline, CDR1 is MGHRA and CDR2 is YSYEKL. With 2 bases clipped from V and 3 bases from J, the junction kept 11 bases outside the gene matches. The CDR3 contains 17 residues. For the CDR3, the DNA is TGCGCCAGCAGCCAACACAACAGGGGGCGCGGATACTACGAGCAGTACTTC. It yields the protein CASSQHNRGRGYYEQYF.

This chain links TRBV19 with TRBJ2-7; 11 bases map to TRBD1. CDR1 is LNHDA, CDR2 SQIVND, per germline (reference sequence). V was pared by 3 bases and J by 5 bases, with 3 bases of the junction left unmatched. This CDR3 spans 14 amino acids. This CDR3 reads CASSIGTGGDEQYF. The CDR3 DNA sequence: TGTGCCAGTAGTATCGGGACAGGGGGGGACGAGCAGTACTTC.

The chain combines TRBV20-1 with TRBJ1-1; D uncertain. CDR1 is DFQATT and CDR2 is SNEGSKA in the germline V gene (reference sequence). V lost 6 bases and J lost 0, with 5 bases in between. This CDR3 is built from 11 residues. The CDR3 sequence is CSAPMNTEAFF. CDR3 nucleotides: TGCAGTGCCCCAATGAACACTGAAGCTTTCTTT.

In DNA, the CDR3 is TGTGCCAGTAGTAACCTCGGACAGGGAAGGCAGCCCCAGCATTTT. It encodes CASSNLGQGRQPQHF. The chain has TRBV19 and TRBJ1-5, with 8 positions matching TRBD1. The CDR3 is 15 amino acids. Per the germline V gene, CDR1 is LNHDA and CDR2 is SQIVND (reference sequence). Trimming cost V 4 bases and J 7 bases; bases outside gene matches: 9.

The chain uses TRBV6-5 and TRBJ1-5, with 8 bases matching TRBD1. Germline-derived CDR1 and CDR2 are MNHEY and SVGAGI. The CDR3 is 14 amino acids. Germline trimming cut 8 bases from V and 6 bases from J; bases unmatched to any gene: 9. The CDR3 here is CASGWTGSGQPQHF. CDR3 DNA sequence: TGTGCCAGCGGGTGGACAGGGAGCGGTCAGCCCCAGCATTTT.

The chain joins TRBV18 to TRBJ2-7, with TRBD1 matching 7 bases. V lost 0 bases to trimming and J lost 6 bases; unmatched junction nucleotides: 2. CDR3 length equals 13 residues. Germline CDR1 and CDR2: KGHSH and LQKENI. CDR3 nucleotide sequence: TGTGCCAGCTCACCACCACAGGGGACCGAGCAGTACTTC. It translates to CASSPPQGTEQYF.

This clone occurred a few times. The chain combines TRBV29-1 with TRBJ2-1; 10 nucleotides match TRBD1. The CDR3 sequence is 18 residues long. V was clipped by 2 bases and J by 9 bases; unmatched bases: 19. Germline-derived CDR1 and CDR2 are SQVTM and ANQGSEA. CDR3 protein: CSVERGWDRGLVRGEQFF. CDR3 nucleotide sequence: TGCAGCGTTGAAAGAGGTTGGGACAGGGGTTTGGTTCGGGGTGAGCAGTTCTTC.

This clone is a singleton in its sample. The chain employs TRBV30 and TRBJ1-6; no reliable D call. Germline CDR1 and CDR2: GTSNPN and SVGIG (reference sequence). This CDR3 has 14 amino acids. Trimming shortened V by 3 bases and J by 4 bases, and 10 bases separated the two germline ends. The CDR3 sequence: CAWRYEGYNSPLHF. The CDR3 DNA reads as TGTGCCTGGAGGTACGAGGGATATAATTCACCCCTCCACTTT.

The chain combines TRBV6-5 with TRBJ2-1; 7 bases are shared with TRBD2. The germline V gene encodes CDR1 MNHEY and CDR2 SVGAGI. The CDR3 has 14 amino acids. V was clipped by 6 bases and J by 7 bases; unmatched bases: 9. Here the CDR3 reads CASRGPSGLNEQFF. As DNA, the CDR3 is TGTGCCAGCAGGGGACCTAGCGGTTTAAATGAGCAGTTCTTC.